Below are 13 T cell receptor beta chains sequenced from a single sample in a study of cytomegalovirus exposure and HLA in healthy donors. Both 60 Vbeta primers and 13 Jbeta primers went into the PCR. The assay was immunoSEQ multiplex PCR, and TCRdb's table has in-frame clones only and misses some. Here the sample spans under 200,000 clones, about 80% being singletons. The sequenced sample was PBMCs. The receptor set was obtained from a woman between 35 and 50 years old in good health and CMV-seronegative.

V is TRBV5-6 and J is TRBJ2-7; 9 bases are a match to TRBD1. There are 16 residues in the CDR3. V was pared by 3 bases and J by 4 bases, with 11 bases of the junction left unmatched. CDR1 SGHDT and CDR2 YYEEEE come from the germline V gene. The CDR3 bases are TGTGCCAGCAGCTCATTCCGGGACAGGGCTCCTTACGAGCAGTACTTC. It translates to CASSSFRDRAPYEQYF.

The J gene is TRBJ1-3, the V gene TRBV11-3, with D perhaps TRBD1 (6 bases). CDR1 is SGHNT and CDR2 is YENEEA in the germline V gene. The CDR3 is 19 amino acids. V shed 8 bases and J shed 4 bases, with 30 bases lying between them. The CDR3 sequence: CASPIEGTGKPSGGNTIYF. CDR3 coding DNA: TGTGCCAGCCCAATCGAAGGTACAGGGAAACCCTCGGGAGGAAACACCATATATTTT. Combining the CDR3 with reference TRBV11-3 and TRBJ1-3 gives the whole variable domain EAGVVQSPRYKIIEKKQPVAFWCNPISGHNTLYWYLQNLGQGPELLIRYENEEAVDDSQLPKDRFSAERLKGVDSTLKIQPAELGDSAVYLCASPIEGTGKPSGGNTIYFGEGSWLTVV.

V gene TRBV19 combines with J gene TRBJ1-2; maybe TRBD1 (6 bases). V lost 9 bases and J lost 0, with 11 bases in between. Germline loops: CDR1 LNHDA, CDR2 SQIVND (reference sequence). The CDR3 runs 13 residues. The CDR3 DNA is TGTGCCAGCCGACAGGTCTCTAACTATGGCTACACCTTC. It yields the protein CASRQVSNYGYTF.

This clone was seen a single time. In DNA form, the CDR3 reads TGTGCCAGCAGTGAAGAAGGTAGCGGGGAACACAATGAGCAGTTCTTC. Its translation: CASSEEGSGEHNEQFF. The chain is built from TRBV2 and TRBJ2-1, with 8 bases that match TRBD2. CDR3 size: 16 residues. V lost 1 base, J lost 5 bases, and 7 bases stayed unmatched. The germline V gene has CDR1 SNHLY and CDR2 FYNNEI. Combining the CDR3 with reference TRBV2 and TRBJ2-1 gives the whole variable domain EPEVTQTPSHQVTQMGQEVILRCVPISNHLYFYWYRQILGQKVEFLVSFYNNEISEKSEIFDDQFSVERPDGSNFTLKIRSTKLEDSAMYFCASSEEGSGEHNEQFFGPGTRLTVL.

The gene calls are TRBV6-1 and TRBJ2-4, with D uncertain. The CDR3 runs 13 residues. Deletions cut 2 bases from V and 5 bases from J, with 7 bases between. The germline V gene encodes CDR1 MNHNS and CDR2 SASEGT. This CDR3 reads CASSEYTQNIQYF. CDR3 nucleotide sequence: TGTGCCAGCAGTGAATACACACAAAACATTCAGTACTTC.

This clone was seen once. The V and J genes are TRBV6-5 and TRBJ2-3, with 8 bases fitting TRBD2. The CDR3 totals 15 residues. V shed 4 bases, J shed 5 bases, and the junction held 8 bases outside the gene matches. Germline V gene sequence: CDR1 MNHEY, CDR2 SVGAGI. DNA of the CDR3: TGTGCCAGCAGTTCGGGGCCCCGGGGGGGAGATACGCAGTATTTT. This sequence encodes CASSSGPRGGDTQYF.

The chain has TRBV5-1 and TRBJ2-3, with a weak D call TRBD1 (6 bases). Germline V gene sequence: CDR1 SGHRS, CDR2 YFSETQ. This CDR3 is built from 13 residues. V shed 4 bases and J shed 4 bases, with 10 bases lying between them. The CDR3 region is CASSSRGADTQYF. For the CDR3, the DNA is TGCGCCAGCAGCAGCAGGGGAGCAGATACGCAGTATTTT.

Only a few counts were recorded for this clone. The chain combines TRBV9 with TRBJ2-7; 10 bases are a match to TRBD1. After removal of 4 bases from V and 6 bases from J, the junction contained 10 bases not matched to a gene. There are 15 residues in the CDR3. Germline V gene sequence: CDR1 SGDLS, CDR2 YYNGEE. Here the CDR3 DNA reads TGTGCCAGCAGCACACAGACAGGGGGCGGCATCGAGCAGTACTTC. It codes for CASSTQTGGGIEQYF. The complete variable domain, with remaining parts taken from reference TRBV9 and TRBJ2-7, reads DSGVTQTPKHLITATGQRVTLRCSPRSGDLSVYWYQQSLDQGLQFLIQYYNGEERAKGNILERFSAQQFPDLHSELNLSSLELGDSALYFCASSTQTGGGIEQYFGPGTRLTVT.

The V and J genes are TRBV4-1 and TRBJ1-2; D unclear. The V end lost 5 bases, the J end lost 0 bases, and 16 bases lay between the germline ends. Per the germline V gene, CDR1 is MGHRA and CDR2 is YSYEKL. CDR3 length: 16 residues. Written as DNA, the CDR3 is TGCGCCAGCAGCGTTCTATGGGCCAGGACTAACTATGGCTACACCTTC. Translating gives CASSVLWARTNYGYTF.

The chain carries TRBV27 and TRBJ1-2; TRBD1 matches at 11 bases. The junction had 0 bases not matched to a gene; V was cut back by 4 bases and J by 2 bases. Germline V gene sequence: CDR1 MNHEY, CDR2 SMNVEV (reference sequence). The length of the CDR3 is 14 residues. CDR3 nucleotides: TGTGCCAGCAGTTGGGACAGGGGGAACTATGGCTACACCTTC. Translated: CASSWDRGNYGYTF.

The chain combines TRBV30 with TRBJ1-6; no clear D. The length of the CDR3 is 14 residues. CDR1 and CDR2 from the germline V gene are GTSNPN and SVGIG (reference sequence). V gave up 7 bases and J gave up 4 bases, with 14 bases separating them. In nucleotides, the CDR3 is TGTGCCTTCGGGTCCTCGCGGTATAATTCACCCCTCCACTTT. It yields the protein CAFGSSRYNSPLHF.

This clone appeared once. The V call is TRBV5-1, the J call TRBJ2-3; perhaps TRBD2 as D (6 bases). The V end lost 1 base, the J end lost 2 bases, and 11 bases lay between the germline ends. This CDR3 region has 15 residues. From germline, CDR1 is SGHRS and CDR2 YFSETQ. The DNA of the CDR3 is TGCGCCAGCAGCTTGCGCGGGGCCCTCACAGATACGCAGTATTTT. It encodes CASSLRGALTDTQYF.

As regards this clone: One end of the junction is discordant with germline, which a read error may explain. CDR3 nucleotide sequence: TGTTCCAGCAGCACAATCGACTACGAGCAGTACTTC. This encodes CSSSTIDYEQYF. The chain joins TRBV7-9 to TRBJ2-7; no clear D. The CDR3 is 12 residues long. The V gene's germline CDR1 is SEHNR and CDR2 FQNEAQ (reference sequence).